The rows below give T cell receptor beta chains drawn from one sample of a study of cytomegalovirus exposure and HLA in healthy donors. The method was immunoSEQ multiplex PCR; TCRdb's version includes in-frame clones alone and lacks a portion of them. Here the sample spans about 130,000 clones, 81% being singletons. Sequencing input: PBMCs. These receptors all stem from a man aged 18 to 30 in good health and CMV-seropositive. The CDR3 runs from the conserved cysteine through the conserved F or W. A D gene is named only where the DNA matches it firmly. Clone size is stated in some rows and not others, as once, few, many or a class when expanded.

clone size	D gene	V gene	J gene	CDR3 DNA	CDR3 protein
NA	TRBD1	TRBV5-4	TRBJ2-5	TGTGCCAGCAGCTTAATTGGGACAGGGGGTATGGAGACCCAGTACTTC	CASSLIGTGGMETQYF
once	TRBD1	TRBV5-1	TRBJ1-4	TGCGCCAGCAGCTCGGGACCAGGGGGGACTGCAACTAATGAAAAACTGTTTTTT	CASSSGPGGTATNEKLFF
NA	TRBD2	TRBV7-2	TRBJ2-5	TGTGCCAGCAGCTCCCGGCGGGAGGGCCGCGGAGAGACCCAGTACTTC	CASSSRREGRGETQYF
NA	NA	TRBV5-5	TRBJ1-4	TGTGCCAGCAGCCCCGCCCCCGCGCAAAAACTGTTTTTT	CASSPAPAQKLFF
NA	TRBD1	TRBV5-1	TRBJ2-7	TGCGCCAGCAGCTTGGTCATTACAGGGGGTTTGGACGAGCAGTACTTC	CASSLVITGGLDEQYF
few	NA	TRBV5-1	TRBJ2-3	TGCGCCAGCAGCTTGCAGGGCAAGGCGTGGGGCACAGATACGCAGTATTTT	CASSLQGKAWGTDTQYF
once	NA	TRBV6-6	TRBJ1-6	TGTGCCAGCAGCCAACCTACCCCAACGTCAAATTCACCCCTCCACTTT	CASSQPTPTSNSPLHF
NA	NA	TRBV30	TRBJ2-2	TGTGCCTGGAGTCCGGGACAGAACACCGGGGAGCTGTTTTTT	CAWSPGQNTGELFF
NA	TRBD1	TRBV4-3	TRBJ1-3	TGCGCCAGCAGCCAAGAAGACAGGGGTGGAAACACCATATATTTT	CASSQEDRGGNTIYF
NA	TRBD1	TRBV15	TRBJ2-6	TGTGCCACCCGCCGAGACAGGGGATGGGACCTCACTGGGGCCAACGTCCTGACTTTC	CATRRDRGWDLTGANVLTF
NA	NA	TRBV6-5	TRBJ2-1	TGTGCCAGCAGTTCACCGACAGGATCATACAATGAGCAGTTCTTC	CASSSPTGSYNEQFF
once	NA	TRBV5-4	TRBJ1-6	TGTGCCAGCAGCTTGGTCAGGAATTCACCCCTCCACTTT	CASSLVRNSPLHF
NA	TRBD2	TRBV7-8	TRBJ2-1	TGTGCCAGCAGCCTTACCCAAGCGGGGGGGAAAGCATTGGGGGAGAATGAGCAGTTCTTC	CASSLTQAGGKALGENEQFF
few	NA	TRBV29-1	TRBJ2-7	TGCAGCGTCGTAGGGGAAAAAGCCTACGAGCAGTACTTC	CSVVGEKAYEQYF
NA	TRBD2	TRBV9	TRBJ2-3	TGTGCCAGCAGCGGGAAGCTTAGCGGGGCGATTCGGGATACGCAGTATTTT	CASSGKLSGAIRDTQYF
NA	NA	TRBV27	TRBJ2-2	TGTGCCAGCAGTTTCAGGGCAGGGAACACCGGGGAGCTGTTTTTT	CASSFRAGNTGELFF
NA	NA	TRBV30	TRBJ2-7	TGTGCCTCAGCCGAGGGTAGCACAGCGATTTACGAGCAGTACTTC	CASAEGSTAIYEQYF
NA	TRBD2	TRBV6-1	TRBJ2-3	TGTGCCAGCAGTGAAAATGGGATCGGGCTAGCGGGAGGAATAGATACGCAGTATTTT	CASSENGIGLAGGIDTQYF
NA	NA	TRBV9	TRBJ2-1	TGTGCCAGCAGCGTAGGCGGCGGGGCCTCCTACAATGAGCAGTTCTTC	CASSVGGGASYNEQFF
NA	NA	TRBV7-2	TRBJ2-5	TGTGCCAGCAGCTCCCCCACAGGGTTTACCCAGTACTTC	CASSSPTGFTQYF
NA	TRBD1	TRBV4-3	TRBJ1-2	TGCGCCAGCAGCCAAGGTGGGGGTGGCCGGGACAGGGAGGGCTACACCTTC	CASSQGGGGRDREGYTF
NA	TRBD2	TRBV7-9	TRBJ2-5	TGTGCCAGCAGCTCCAGGACTAGCGGGATTACGAGAGAGACCCAGTACTTC	CASSSRTSGITRETQYF
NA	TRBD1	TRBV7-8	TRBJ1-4	TGTGCCAGCAGCGTACAGGGGTGGGGTGAAAAACTGTTTTTT	CASSVQGWGEKLFF
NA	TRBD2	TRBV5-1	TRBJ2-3	TGCGCCAGCACCAAAAATAGCGGGAGCACAGATACGCAGTATTTT	CASTKNSGSTDTQYF
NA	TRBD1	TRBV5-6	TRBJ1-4	TGTGCCAGCAGCGGAGGACAGGGTGCAACTAATGAAAAACTGTTTTTT	CASSGGQGATNEKLFF
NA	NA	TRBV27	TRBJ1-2	TGTGCCCCCGCCGAGCGCCTCCCGAGCCACTACACCTTC	CAPAERLPSHYTF
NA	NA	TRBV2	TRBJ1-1	TGTGCCAGCAGGCTACAGGGCATGAACACTGAAGCTTTCTTT	CASRLQGMNTEAFF
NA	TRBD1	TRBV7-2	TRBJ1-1	TGTGCCAGCGAGGAACCCGGGACAGCCCGTACCATCAACACTGAAGCTTTCTTT	CASEEPGTARTINTEAFF
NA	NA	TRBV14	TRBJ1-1	TGTGCCAGCAGCCAAGAGCTAGGGGTATCTGAAGCTTTCTTT	CASSQELGVSEAFF
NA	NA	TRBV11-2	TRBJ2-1	TGTGCCAGCAGCTTACCCAGGGACTTTTACAATGAGCAGTTCTTC	CASSLPRDFYNEQFF
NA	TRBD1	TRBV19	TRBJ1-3	TGTGCCCGGGACAGGGATGCTCGAAACACCATATATTTT	CARDRDARNTIYF
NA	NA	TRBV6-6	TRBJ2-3	TGTGCCAGCAGCCGAGGCAGATTCAGCACAGATACGCAGTATTTT	CASSRGRFSTDTQYF
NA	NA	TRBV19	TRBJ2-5	TGTGCCAGTAGTATAGGACCTAGGGGAGAGACCCAGTACTTC	CASSIGPRGETQYF
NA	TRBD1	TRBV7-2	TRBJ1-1	TGTGCCAGCAGCTTAGCGTATGGGACAGGGAACACTGAAGCTTTCTTT	CASSLAYGTGNTEAFF
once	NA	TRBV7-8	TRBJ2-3	TGTGCCAGCAGCTTAGCTCAACAGGATACTTTCACAGATACGCAGTATTTT	CASSLAQQDTFTDTQYF
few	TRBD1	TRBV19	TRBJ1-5	TGTGCCAGTAGTAAGAGGGCGGAAGGGACAGGGGCCCAGCCCCAGCATTTT	CASSKRAEGTGAQPQHF
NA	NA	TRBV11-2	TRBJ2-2	TGTGCCAGCAGCTTTCAGCTAAGGGAGGACACCGGGGAGCTGTTTTTT	CASSFQLREDTGELFF
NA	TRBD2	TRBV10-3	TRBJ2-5	TGTGCCATCAGTGGTGGACTAGTTGGTGTGACCCAGTACTTC	CAISGGLVGVTQYF
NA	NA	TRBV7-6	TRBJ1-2	TGTGCCAGCAGCTTAGGACCTATGGCGGGTGGCTACACCTTC	CASSLGPMAGGYTF
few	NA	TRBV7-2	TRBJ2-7	TGTTCCAACAACAAGTCGGGATACGAGCAGTACTTC	CSNNKSGYEQYF
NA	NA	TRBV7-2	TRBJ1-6	TGTGCCATCCCTACAGCATGGAATTCACCCCTCCACTTT	CAIPTAWNSPLHF
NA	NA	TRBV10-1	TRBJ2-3	TGCGCCAGCAGTGACCAAAACACAGATACGCAGTATTTT	CASSDQNTDTQYF
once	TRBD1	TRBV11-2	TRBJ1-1	TGTGCCAGCAGCTTTGACAGGGTCGGCGGAGCTTTCTTT	CASSFDRVGGAFF